The rows below give T cell receptor beta chains drawn from one sample of a study of CD8 T cells in ankylosing spondylitis. MiXCR was run by TCRdb on the 5' RACE reads, yielding one entry per CDR3 protein. The table includes roughly 180,000 distinct CDR3 sequences, 9.5% to 15% detected once. The sample was blood, either unsorted or a sorted T cell fraction (not recorded which). The receptor set was obtained from a male donor with ankylosing spondylitis or in good health (not recorded which). CDR3s include the opening cysteine and the closing phenylalanine or tryptophan. The D gene is left open where the match is weak.

d_call: .; j_call: TRBJ2-3; v_call: TRBV12-3/TRBV12-4; cdr3_aa: CASSLWRGSDTQYF
d_call: TRBD1; j_call: TRBJ2-2; v_call: TRBV5-1; cdr3_aa: CASSFGQDTGELFF
d_call: TRBD2; j_call: TRBJ2-1; v_call: TRBV2; cdr3_aa: CASTPGLAITNNEQFF
d_call: TRBD1; j_call: TRBJ1-1; v_call: TRBV5-1; cdr3_aa: CASSLTGGAGTEAFF
d_call: .; j_call: TRBJ2-2; v_call: TRBV5-5; cdr3_aa: CAGGAGYTGELFF
d_call: TRBD2; j_call: TRBJ2-3; v_call: TRBV27; cdr3_aa: CASSSHPSGAGDTQYF
d_call: TRBD1; j_call: TRBJ2-2; v_call: TRBV13; cdr3_aa: CASSPDRQGSGELFF
d_call: TRBD1; j_call: TRBJ2-1; v_call: TRBV19; cdr3_aa: CASSIAHTLRGHYNEQFF
d_call: TRBD2; j_call: TRBJ2-7; v_call: TRBV3-1; cdr3_aa: CASSQEASGPYSYEQYF
d_call: .; j_call: TRBJ1-5; v_call: TRBV27; cdr3_aa: CASSLNRIGDQPQHF
d_call: TRBD1; j_call: TRBJ2-7; v_call: TRBV2; cdr3_aa: CASSAPPTGGSYEQYF
d_call: .; j_call: TRBJ2-7; v_call: TRBV11-2; cdr3_aa: CASSSTSGEQYF
d_call: TRBD1; j_call: TRBJ2-7; v_call: TRBV12-3/TRBV12-4; cdr3_aa: CASRTGLAEQYF
d_call: .; j_call: TRBJ2-2; v_call: TRBV12-3/TRBV12-4; cdr3_aa: CASSFIPLLPGELFF